The T cell receptor (beta chain) under discussion was sequenced for a study of blood T cells in healthy people across ages. Study findings and constraints: The long-lived group displayed more naive CD4+ cells, plus higher diversity, than the aged donors did.

Next came a second PCR, run for about 7 to 12 cycles, which used a sample-barcoded 5' primer along with a J-beta primer mix. Each CDR3 protein gets one entry after TCRdb re-called the 5' RACE reads with MiXCR. The data contain about 700,000 distinct CDR3 sequences, 32% of them seen just once; the ten biggest clones take up roughly 14%. Details on this clonotype: Antigen unknown.

Germline assignment: CDR1 ENHRY and CDR2 SYGVKD. V was pared by 5 bases and J by 0 bases, with 4 bases of the junction left unmatched. The CDR3 consists of 16 residues. The gene calls are TRBV10-3 and TRBJ1-4; 9 bases fit TRBD1. Sequences were obtained from blood. This TCR derives from a woman of 80 years or more in good health. The CDR3 here is CAISTGQGATNEKLFF. The CDR3 bases are TGTGCCATCAGTACGGGACAGGGCGCAACTAATGAAAAACTGTTTTTT.